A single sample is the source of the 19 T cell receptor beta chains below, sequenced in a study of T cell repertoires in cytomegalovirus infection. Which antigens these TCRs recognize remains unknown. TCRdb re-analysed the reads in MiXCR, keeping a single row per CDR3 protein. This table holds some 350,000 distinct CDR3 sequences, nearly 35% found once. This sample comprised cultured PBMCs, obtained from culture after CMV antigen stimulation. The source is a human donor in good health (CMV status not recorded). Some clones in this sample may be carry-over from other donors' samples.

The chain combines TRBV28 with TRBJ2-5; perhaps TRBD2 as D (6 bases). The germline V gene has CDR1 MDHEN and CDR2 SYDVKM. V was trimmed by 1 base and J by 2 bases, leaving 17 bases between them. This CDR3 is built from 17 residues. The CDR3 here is CASSLFWTIPAQETQYF. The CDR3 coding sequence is TGTGCCAGCAGTTTATTTTGGACTATTCCAGCTCAAGAGACCCAGTACTTC.

The CDR3 loop is CATAVGYNEQFF. DNA of the CDR3: TGTGCCACGGCGGTCGGTTACAATGAGCAGTTCTTC. The V gene is TRBV24-1, the J gene TRBJ2-1; D not certain. The CDR3 consists of 12 residues. V was shortened by 10 bases and J by 4 bases, with 10 bases between the two germline ends. In germline, CDR1 is KGHDR, CDR2 SFDVKD.

The CDR3 DNA reads as TGTGCCAGCAGTTTATCGGCAGGGGCTTTTGAAAAACTGTTTTTT. This encodes CASSLSAGAFEKLFF. The genes are TRBV28 and TRBJ1-4; TRBD1 might be the D (6 bases). V lost 1 base and J 7 bases, leaving 13 bases between the germline ends. The CDR3 has 15 residues. Germline V gene sequence: CDR1 MDHEN, CDR2 SYDVKM.

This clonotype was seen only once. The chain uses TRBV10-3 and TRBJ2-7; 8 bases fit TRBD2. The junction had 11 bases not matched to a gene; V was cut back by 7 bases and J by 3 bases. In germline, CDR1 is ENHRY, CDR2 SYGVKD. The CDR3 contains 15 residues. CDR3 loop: CAINPKGSGVYEQYV. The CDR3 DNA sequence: TGTGCCATCAACCCAAAAGGTAGCGGGGTCTACGAGCAGTACGTC.

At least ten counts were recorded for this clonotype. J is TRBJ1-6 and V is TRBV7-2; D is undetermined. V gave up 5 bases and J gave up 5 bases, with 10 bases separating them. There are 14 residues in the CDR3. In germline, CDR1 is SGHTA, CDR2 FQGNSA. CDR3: CASSPSNDNSPLHF. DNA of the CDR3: TGTGCCAGCAGCCCATCTAATGATAATTCACCCCTCCACTTT. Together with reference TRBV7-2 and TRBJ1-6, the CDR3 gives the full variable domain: GAGVSQSPSNKVTEKGKDVELRCDPISGHTALYWYRQSLGQGLEFLIYFQGNSAPDKSGLPSDRFSAERTGGSVSTLTIQRTQQEDSAVYLCASSPSNDNSPLHFGNGTRLTVT.

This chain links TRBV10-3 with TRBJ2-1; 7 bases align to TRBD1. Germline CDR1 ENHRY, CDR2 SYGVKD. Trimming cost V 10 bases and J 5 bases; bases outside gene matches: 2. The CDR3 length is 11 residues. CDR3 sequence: CATQGDNEQFF. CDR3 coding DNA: TGTGCCACCCAGGGGGACAATGAGCAGTTCTTC.

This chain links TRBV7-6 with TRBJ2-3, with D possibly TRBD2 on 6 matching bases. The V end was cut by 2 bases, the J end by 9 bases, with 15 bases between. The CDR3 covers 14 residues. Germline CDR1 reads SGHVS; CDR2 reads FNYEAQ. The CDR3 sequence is CASSLMEGWYTQYF. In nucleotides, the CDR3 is TGTGCCAGCAGCTTAATGGAGGGTTGGTACACGCAGTATTTT.

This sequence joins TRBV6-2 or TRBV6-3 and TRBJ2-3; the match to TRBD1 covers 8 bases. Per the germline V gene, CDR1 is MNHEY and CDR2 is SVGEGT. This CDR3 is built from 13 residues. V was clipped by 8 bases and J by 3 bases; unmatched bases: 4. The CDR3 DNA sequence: TGTGCCAGCGGACAGGGTTCAACAGATACGCAGTATTTT. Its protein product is CASGQGSTDTQYF.

The CDR3 region is CASSPRLAGGRDNEQFF. CDR3 DNA: TGTGCCAGCAGCCCAAGACTAGCGGGAGGGAGGGACAATGAGCAGTTCTTC. The V call is TRBV7-2, the J call TRBJ2-1; 14 bases are a match to TRBD2. The length of the CDR3 is 17 residues. Germline loops: CDR1 SGHTA, CDR2 FQGNSA. With V trimmed by 5 bases and J by 5 bases, 8 bases remained unmatched.

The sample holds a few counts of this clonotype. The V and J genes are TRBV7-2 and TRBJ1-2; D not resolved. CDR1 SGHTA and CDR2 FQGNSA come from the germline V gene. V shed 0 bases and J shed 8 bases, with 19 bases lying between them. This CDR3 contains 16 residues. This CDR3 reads CASSLAPSSTRQGYTF. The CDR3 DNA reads TGTGCCAGCAGCTTAGCCCCTTCCAGCACGAGGCAGGGCTACACCTTC.

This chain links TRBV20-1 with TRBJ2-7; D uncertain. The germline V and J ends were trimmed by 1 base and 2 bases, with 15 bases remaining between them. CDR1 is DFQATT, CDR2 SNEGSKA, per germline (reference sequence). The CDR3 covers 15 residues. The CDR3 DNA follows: TGCAGTGCTAGAGGGATTAGGGTTAAACCCTACGAGCAGTACTTC. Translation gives CSARGIRVKPYEQYF.

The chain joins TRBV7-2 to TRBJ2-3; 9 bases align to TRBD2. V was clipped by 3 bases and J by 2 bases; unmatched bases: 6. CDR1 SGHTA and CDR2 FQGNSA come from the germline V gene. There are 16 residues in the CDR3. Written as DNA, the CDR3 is TGTGCCAGCAGCTTCGACCTAGCGGGACCCACAGATACGCAGTATTTT. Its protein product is CASSFDLAGPTDTQYF.

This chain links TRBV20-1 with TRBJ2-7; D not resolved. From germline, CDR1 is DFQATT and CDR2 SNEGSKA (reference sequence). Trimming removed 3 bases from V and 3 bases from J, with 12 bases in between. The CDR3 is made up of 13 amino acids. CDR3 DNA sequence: TGCAGTGCTAGCTGGCAGATACTCTACGAGCAGTACTTC. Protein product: CSASWQILYEQYF.

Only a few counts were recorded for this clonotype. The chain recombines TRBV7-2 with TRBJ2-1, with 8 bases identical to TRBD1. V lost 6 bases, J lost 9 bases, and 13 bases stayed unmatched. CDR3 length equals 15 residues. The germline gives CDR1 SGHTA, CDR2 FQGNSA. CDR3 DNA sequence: TGTGCCAGCAGTTTTTTCCCAGGGGGCGAGGGTGAGCAGTTCTTC. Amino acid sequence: CASSFFPGGEGEQFF.

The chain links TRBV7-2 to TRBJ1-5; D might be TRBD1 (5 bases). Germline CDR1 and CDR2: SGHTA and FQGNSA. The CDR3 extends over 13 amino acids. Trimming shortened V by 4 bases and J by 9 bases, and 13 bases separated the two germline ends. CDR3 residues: CASSWDDEGPQHF. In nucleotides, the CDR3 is TGTGCCAGCAGCTGGGACGACGAGGGGCCCCAGCATTTT.

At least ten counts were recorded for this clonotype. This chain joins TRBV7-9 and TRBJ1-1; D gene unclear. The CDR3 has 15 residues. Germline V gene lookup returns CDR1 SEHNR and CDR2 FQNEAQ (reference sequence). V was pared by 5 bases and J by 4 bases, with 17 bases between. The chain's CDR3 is CASSPVVGRVTEAFF. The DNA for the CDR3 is TGTGCCAGCAGCCCAGTTGTGGGTCGGGTCACTGAAGCTTTCTTT.

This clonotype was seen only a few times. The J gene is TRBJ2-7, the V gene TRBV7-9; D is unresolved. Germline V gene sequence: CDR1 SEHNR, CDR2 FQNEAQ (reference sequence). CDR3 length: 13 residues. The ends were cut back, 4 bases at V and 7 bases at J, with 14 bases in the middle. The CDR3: CASSYAPLLEQYF. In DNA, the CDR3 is TGTGCCAGCAGCTACGCCCCGCTGCTGGAGCAGTACTTC.

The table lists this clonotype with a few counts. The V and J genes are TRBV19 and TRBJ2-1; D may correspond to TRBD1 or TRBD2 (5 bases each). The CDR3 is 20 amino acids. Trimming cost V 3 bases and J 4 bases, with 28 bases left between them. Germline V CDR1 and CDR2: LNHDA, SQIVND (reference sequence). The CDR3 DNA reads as TGTGCCAGTAGTATTGTTTCCCTTGGAGGAGGACATTCGGCATACAATGAGCAGTTCTTC. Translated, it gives CASSIVSLGGGHSAYNEQFF.

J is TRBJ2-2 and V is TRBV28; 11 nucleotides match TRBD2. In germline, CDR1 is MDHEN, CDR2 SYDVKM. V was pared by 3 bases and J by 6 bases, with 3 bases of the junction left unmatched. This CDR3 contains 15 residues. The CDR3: CASSLTSGKAGELFF. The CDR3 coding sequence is TGTGCCAGCAGTTTGACTAGCGGGAAAGCCGGGGAGCTGTTTTTT.